The 3 T cell receptor beta chains given below trace back to one sample, sequenced in a study of blood T cell repertoires in COVID-19. The data were produced by immunoSEQ multiplex PCR, yet TCRdb's version contains in-frame clones alone and is incomplete. The sample lists 500,000 or so clones, approximately 86% seen once, with roughly 0.72% in the top ten. The sample taken for sequencing was PBMCs or T cells enriched from blood (not recorded which). These receptor sequences come from a woman aged 18 to 35 who had recovered from COVID-19.

The chain carries TRBV9 and TRBJ1-1; D is unresolved. The V gene's germline CDR1 is SGDLS and CDR2 YYNGEE. This CDR3 has 12 amino acids. V lost 0 bases and J 8 bases, leaving 8 bases between the germline ends. CDR3 sequence: CASSVGGGEAFF. The DNA for the CDR3 is TGTGCCAGCAGCGTAGGAGGAGGGGAAGCTTTCTTT.

The genes are TRBV3-1 (or the pseudogene TRBV3-2) and TRBJ1-1, with D possibly being TRBD1 (5 bases). CDR1 and CDR2 (germline): LGHDT, YNNKEL (reference sequence). V was trimmed by 0 bases and J by 6 bases, leaving 14 bases between them. The CDR3 length is 15 residues. The CDR3 loop reads CASSQDGGESPEAFF. CDR3 coding DNA: TGTGCCAGCAGCCAAGACGGAGGGGAAAGCCCTGAAGCTTTCTTT.

The chain combines TRBV2 with TRBJ1-4; 7 nucleotides agree with TRBD1. Germline lookup yields CDR1 SNHLY and CDR2 FYNNEI. There are 21 residues in the CDR3. Unmatched junction bases numbered 20, after V lost 4 bases and J lost 0 bases. The CDR3 reads CASSGENRGLLQAATNEKLFF. The CDR3 coding sequence is TGTGCCAGCAGTGGGGAGAACAGGGGCCTTTTGCAAGCAGCAACTAATGAAAAACTGTTTTTT.